The entry that follows covers one T cell receptor (beta chain) sequence. This specimen belongs to a study of blood T cell repertoires in COVID-19. Study-level information: From the United States, Italy and Spain came samples of acute and convalescent COVID-19. T cells, B-cell-depleted T cells, or PBMCs supplied cDNA or gDNA.

Looked up from germline, CDR1 is MNHEY and CDR2 is SMNVEV (reference sequence). This CDR3 has 14 amino acids. Trimming stripped 1 base from V and 6 bases from J, with 12 bases between. In the authors' methods: Reference gene primer amplification in the assay estimated nucleated cell counts. Measured with immunoSEQ multiplex PCR; TCRdb has only the in-frame clones, and not every one. For V, J and clone size, that table is used; D and trimming come from the DNA. In the table there are 79,000 or so clones, around 87% of which are singletons. This TCR was sampled from a human donor in a cohort sampled during active COVID-19. Sequences were obtained from peripheral blood. V and J are TRBV27 and TRBJ1-1, with D maybe TRBD1 (5 bases). The CDR3: CASSLLGQSAEAFF. The CDR3 DNA is TGTGCCAGCAGTTTATTAGGACAATCCGCTGAAGCTTTCTTT.